The rows below give T cell receptor beta chains drawn from one sample of a study of shared clonotypes between healthy human individuals. The assay was immunoSEQ multiplex PCR, and TCRdb's table has in-frame clones only and misses some. Of nearly 2 million clones in the sample, about 95% were seen once. Sample: naive CD8+ T cells sorted from blood. The receptors stem from a young man in good health. Both conserved end residues are part of each CDR3. Each record gives: clone size, V gene, D gene, J gene, CDR3 protein, CDR3 DNA. The D gene is left open where the match is weak. The size entry is marked missing in some rows and otherwise reads once, few, many or a size class.

NA	TRBV4-3	TRBD2	TRBJ2-1	CASSQDWVGEGRYEQFF	TGCGCCAGCAGCCAAGATTGGGTGGGGGAGGGCCGGTATGAGCAGTTCTTC
NA	TRBV19	NA	TRBJ2-1	CASSIALGVDEQFF	TGTGCCAGTAGTATTGCCTTGGGTGTAGATGAGCAGTTCTTC
once	TRBV11-2	TRBD1	TRBJ2-7	CASSLGTGSYEQYF	TGTGCCAGCAGCTTGGGGACAGGGAGTTACGAGCAGTACTTC
NA	TRBV30	NA	TRBJ1-4	CAWGEDEKLFF	TGTGCCTGGGGGGAAGATGAAAAACTGTTTTTT
NA	TRBV7-9	NA	TRBJ2-3	CASSLYLGLETDTQYF	TGTGCCAGCAGCTTATATTTGGGGTTGGAGACAGATACGCAGTATTTT
NA	TRBV28	TRBD1	TRBJ2-7	CASSLYAAGGSYEQYF	TGTGCCAGCAGTTTATATGCGGCAGGGGGAAGCTACGAGCAGTACTTC
once	TRBV2	NA	TRBJ2-5	CASTAHGNQETQYF	TGTGCCAGCACGGCTCATGGGAACCAAGAGACCCAGTACTTC
NA	TRBV6-1	TRBD1	TRBJ1-2	CASSEGQGHGYTF	TGTGCCAGCAGTGAAGGACAGGGTCATGGCTACACCTTC
NA	TRBV5-6	NA	TRBJ2-5	CASSWDFQETQYF	TGTGCCAGCAGTTGGGACTTCCAAGAGACCCAGTACTTC
NA	TRBV10-3	NA	TRBJ1-1	CAISEGLMNTEAFF	TGTGCCATCAGTGAGGGCCTCATGAACACTGAAGCTTTCTTT
NA	TRBV5-4	NA	TRBJ2-2	CASSPVRTGELFF	TGTGCCAGCAGCCCCGTCAGAACCGGGGAGCTGTTTTTT
NA	TRBV11-2	NA	TRBJ2-7	CASSHRDREQYF	TGTGCCAGCAGTCACAGGGATCGAGAGCAGTACTTC
NA	TRBV4-1	NA	TRBJ1-1	CASSLLTANTEAFF	TGCGCCAGCAGCCTCCTGACAGCGAACACTGAAGCTTTCTTT
NA	TRBV27	TRBD2	TRBJ2-3	CASSLSLAGLSTDTQYF	TGTGCCAGCAGTTTATCTCTAGCGGGGTTGAGCACAGATACGCAGTATTTT
NA	TRBV9	TRBD2	TRBJ2-3	CASSSLWAGALTDTQYF	TGTGCCAGCAGCTCCCTATGGGCGGGAGCTCTCACAGATACGCAGTATTTT
NA	TRBV11-2	NA	TRBJ2-7	CASSLGGTVSYEQYF	TGTGCCAGCAGCTTAGGAGGGACGGTCTCCTACGAGCAGTACTTC
NA	TRBV4-1	NA	TRBJ2-1	CASSQGMGVNEQFF	TGCGCCAGCAGCCAAGGGATGGGGGTCAATGAGCAGTTCTTC
NA	TRBV7-9	NA	TRBJ2-7	CASSLKLPGTSSYEQYF	TGTGCCAGCAGCTTAAAGCTACCGGGGACGAGCTCCTACGAGCAGTACTTC
NA	TRBV7-9	NA	TRBJ2-3	CASSTSKAGRLADTQYF	TGTGCCAGCAGCACCTCGAAGGCGGGCCGACTAGCAGATACGCAGTATTTT
NA	TRBV11-1	NA	TRBJ1-1	CASSLERGGGTEAFF	TGTGCCAGCAGCCTTGAGCGGGGAGGGGGGACTGAAGCTTTCTTT
NA	TRBV4-3	TRBD2	TRBJ2-7	CASSPGGAGDSYEQYF	TGCGCCAGCAGCCCTGGAGGGGCGGGAGATTCGTACGAGCAGTACTTC
once	TRBV10-3	NA	TRBJ1-4	CAISGAGGIEKLFF	TGTGCCATCAGTGGTGCAGGAGGTATTGAAAAACTGTTTTTT
NA	TRBV28	TRBD1	TRBJ1-5	CASSPTGTQQPQHF	TGTGCCAGCAGTCCGACAGGGACTCAACAGCCCCAGCATTTT
NA	TRBV11-1	NA	TRBJ1-3	CASSLGDSGNTIYF	TGTGCCAGCAGCTTAGGAGACTCTGGAAACACCATATATTTT
NA	TRBV4-1	TRBD2	TRBJ2-1	CASAPPLTSGYNNEQFF	TGCGCCAGCGCACCTCCTTTGACTAGCGGGTACAACAATGAGCAGTTCTTC
NA	TRBV11-2	NA	TRBJ1-2	CASSLSPGTPNGYTF	TGTGCCAGCAGCCTATCCCCCGGGACTCCAAATGGCTACACCTTC
once	TRBV7-9	TRBD1	TRBJ2-7	CASSSAKQGTSYEQYF	TGTGCCAGCAGCTCCGCTAAACAGGGGACCTCTTACGAGCAGTACTTC
NA	TRBV7-9	TRBD1	TRBJ2-7	CASSSDPGQSNF	TGTGCCAGCAGCTCGGACCCGGGACAGTCAAACTTC
NA	TRBV5-1	TRBD1	TRBJ1-2	CASSRGQVNYGYTF	TGCGCCAGCAGCCGAGGACAGGTTAACTATGGCTACACCTTC
once	TRBV7-9	NA	TRBJ1-1	CASSPSLADSFF	TGTGCCAGCAGCCCCTCCCTGGCCGACTCTTTCTTT
NA	TRBV19	TRBD1	TRBJ1-2	CASSLADRGTYGYTF	TGTGCCAGTAGTCTAGCGGACAGGGGAACCTATGGCTACACCTTC
NA	TRBV5-6	NA	TRBJ2-3	CASSLGAADTQYF	TGTGCCAGCAGCTTGGGAGCTGCAGATACGCAGTATTTT
NA	TRBV7-8	NA	TRBJ2-7	CASSFSGTYEQYF	TGTGCCAGCAGCTTCTCCGGAACCTACGAGCAGTACTTC
NA	TRBV5-6	NA	TRBJ2-7	CASSTRTVQTYEQYF	TGTGCCAGCAGCACCCGGACAGTTCAGACCTACGAGCAGTACTTC
NA	TRBV9	NA	TRBJ2-5	CASSGLRETQYF	TGTGCCAGCAGCGGACTACGGGAGACCCAGTACTTC
NA	TRBV7-8	NA	TRBJ2-3	CASSANSGTASTDTQYF	TGTGCCAGCAGCGCGAACTCCGGGACGGCTAGCACAGATACGCAGTATTTT
NA	TRBV30	NA	TRBJ2-6	CAWSVNSGYGANILTF	TGTGCCTGGAGTGTAAACTCCGGGTACGGGGCCAACATCCTGACTTTC
NA	TRBV11-3	NA	TRBJ1-1	CASSPRGRNTEAFF	TGTGCCAGCAGCCCCCGGGGCCGGAACACTGAAGCTTTCTTT
NA	TRBV11-2	NA	TRBJ1-5	CASSFGWDSNQPQHF	TGTGCCAGCAGCTTTGGGTGGGATAGCAATCAGCCCCAGCATTTT
NA	TRBV9	NA	TRBJ1-2	CASSARTEDLYGYTF	TGTGCCAGCAGCGCCAGGACAGAAGATCTATATGGCTACACCTTC
NA	TRBV5-1	TRBD1	TRBJ1-2	CASSLKGASYGYTF	TGCGCCAGCAGCTTAAAGGGGGCTAGCTATGGCTACACCTTC
NA	TRBV6-5	NA	TRBJ2-5	CASSSSGLLETQYF	TGTGCCAGCAGTTCCTCAGGCCTGTTAGAGACCCAGTACTTC
NA	TRBV7-8	TRBD2	TRBJ2-3	CASSLALIAGTSTDTQYF	TGTGCCAGCAGCTTAGCCTTAATAGCGGGGACTAGCACAGATACGCAGTATTTT
NA	TRBV15	NA	TRBJ1-4	CATSRVEDPLFF	TGTGCCACCAGCAGGGTTGAGGACCCTCTGTTTTTT
once	TRBV7-9	NA	TRBJ2-7	CASSLQGSSYEQYF	TGTGCCAGCAGCTTACAGGGGAGCTCCTACGAGCAGTACTTC
once	TRBV27	NA	TRBJ1-2	CASSPGQSYGYTF	TGTGCCAGCAGCCCCGGACAGAGCTATGGCTACACCTTC
NA	TRBV30	TRBD2	TRBJ2-1	CAWSLAAYSEQFF	TGTGCCTGGAGCCTAGCGGCTTACAGTGAGCAGTTCTTC
NA	TRBV28	NA	TRBJ2-2	CASSFLGMNTGELFF	TGTGCCAGCAGTTTCCTCGGCATGAACACCGGGGAGCTGTTTTTT
NA	TRBV28	NA	TRBJ2-1	CASSPTKLGAGWNEQFF	TGTGCCAGCAGTCCAACCAAACTAGGGGCGGGGTGGAATGAGCAGTTCTTC
NA	TRBV11-2	TRBD2	TRBJ2-1	CASSLITSAHNEQFF	TGTGCCAGCAGCTTAATAACTAGCGCCCACAATGAGCAGTTCTTC
NA	TRBV28	NA	TRBJ1-1	CASSFGEGTEAFF	TGTGCCAGCAGTTTTGGGGAGGGCACTGAAGCTTTCTTT
NA	TRBV27	NA	TRBJ2-7	CASSPLAGLFYEQYF	TGTGCCAGCAGTCCCCTAGCCGGGCTTTTCTACGAGCAGTACTTC
NA	TRBV5-1	NA	TRBJ2-3	CASSLFTSASTDTQYF	TGCGCCAGCAGCTTGTTTACATCCGCTAGCACAGATACGCAGTATTTT
NA	TRBV27	NA	TRBJ2-1	CASSLSGGPHNEQFF	TGTGCCAGCAGTTTGTCCGGGGGACCTCACAATGAGCAGTTCTTC
NA	TRBV6-5	NA	TRBJ2-1	CASSYVSWGSYNEQFF	TGTGCCAGCAGTTACGTCTCATGGGGTTCCTACAATGAGCAGTTCTTC
NA	TRBV6-5	NA	TRBJ2-7	CASSYLAGYEQYF	TGTGCCAGCAGTTACCTGGCAGGCTACGAGCAGTACTTC
once	TRBV5-4	NA	TRBJ2-7	CASSGGPGPAYEQYF	TGTGCCAGCAGCGGCGGCCCGGGGCCAGCCTACGAGCAGTACTTC
NA	TRBV4-1	NA	TRBJ2-5	CASSQDKEGGQETQYF	TGCGCCAGCAGCCAAGATAAGGAGGGCGGCCAAGAGACCCAGTACTTC